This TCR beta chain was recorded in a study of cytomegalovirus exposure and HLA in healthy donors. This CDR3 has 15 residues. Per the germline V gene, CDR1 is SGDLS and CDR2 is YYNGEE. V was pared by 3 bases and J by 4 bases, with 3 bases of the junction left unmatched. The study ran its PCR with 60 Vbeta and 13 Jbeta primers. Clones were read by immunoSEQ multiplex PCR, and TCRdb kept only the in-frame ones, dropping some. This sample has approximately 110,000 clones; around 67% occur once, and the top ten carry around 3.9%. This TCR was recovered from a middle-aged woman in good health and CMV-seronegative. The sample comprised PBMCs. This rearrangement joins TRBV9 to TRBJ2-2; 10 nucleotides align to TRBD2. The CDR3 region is CASSALAGVTGELFF. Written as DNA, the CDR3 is TGTGCCAGCAGCGCCCTAGCGGGAGTCACCGGGGAGCTGTTTTTT.